One and the same sample provided the 27 T cell receptor beta chains below, sequenced in a study of control samples from healthy donors and cancer patients. Clones were sequenced by immunoSEQ multiplex PCR, and TCRdb holds only the in-frame ones, with some missing. This table has some 120,000 clones, 89% appearing once. Sequencing was carried out using blood. These receptors came from a man aged 50-60 years in good health.

The rearrangement joins TRBV9 to TRBJ2-1; no definite D call. The CDR3 is made up of 12 amino acids. The V gene's germline CDR1 is SGDLS and CDR2 YYNGEE. V was pared by 0 bases and J by 6 bases, with 4 bases between. CDR3 nucleotide sequence: TGTGCCAGCAGCGTAGACGGCAATGAGCAGTTCTTC. Residues: CASSVDGNEQFF.

The chain uses TRBV12-3 or TRBV12-4 and TRBJ2-1, with D hard to call. This CDR3 comprises 13 residues. Between the trimmed V and J ends, which lost 2 bases and 6 bases, there was a span of 8 bases. In nucleotides, the CDR3 is TGTGCCAGCAGTTTACCACTCTCCAATGAGCAGTTCTTC. It codes for CASSLPLSNEQFF.

This chain uses TRBV10-2 with TRBJ1-1; D is possibly TRBD1 (6 bases). This CDR3 contains 16 residues. Between the trimmed V and J ends, which lost 0 bases and 2 bases, there was a span of 13 bases. Germline lookup yields CDR1 WSHSY and CDR2 SAAADI. The CDR3 DNA is TGCGCCAGCAGTGAGTCGTTCAGGGGCATCAACACTGAAGCTTTCTTT. Protein sequence: CASSESFRGINTEAFF.

The J gene is TRBJ2-7, the V gene TRBV30; TRBD2 aligns across 7 bases. V trimming: 2 bases; J trimming: 2 bases; junction bases outside the gene matches: 6. CDR1 and CDR2 (germline): GTSNPN, SVGIG (reference sequence). The CDR3 has 14 amino acids. The CDR3 spells CAWSPAAGTYEQYF. CDR3 nucleotide sequence: TGTGCCTGGAGTCCCGCAGCGGGGACCTACGAGCAGTACTTC.

The V call is TRBV9, the J call TRBJ1-2, with D uncertain. Deletions cut 0 bases from V and 8 bases from J, with 14 bases between. The CDR3 has 14 amino acids. From germline, CDR1 is SGDLS and CDR2 YYNGEE. DNA of the CDR3: TGTGCCAGCAGCGTAGCCGACGGGGTGGGCGGCTACACCTTC. Its protein product is CASSVADGVGGYTF.

The chain has TRBV11-2 and TRBJ1-3; D is possibly TRBD1 (6 bases). Trimming pared 4 bases from V and 1 base from J, leaving 14 bases between. CDR1 is SGHAT and CDR2 is FQNNGV in the germline V gene. The CDR3 covers 16 residues. CDR3 residues: CASSSGGTRSGNTIYF. CDR3 nucleotide sequence: TGTGCCAGCAGCTCCGGAGGGACACGTTCTGGAAACACCATATATTTT.

V is TRBV15 and J is TRBJ1-2; D gene ambiguous. V lost 3 bases and J 0 bases, leaving 11 bases between the germline ends. Germline V gene data show CDR1 as LNHNV and CDR2 as YYDKDF (reference sequence). This CDR3 has 15 residues. CDR3 loop: CATSRPGNPNYGYTF. The CDR3 nucleotides are TGTGCCACCAGCAGGCCGGGGAACCCTAACTATGGCTACACCTTC.

V and J are TRBV7-2 and TRBJ2-3; the D gene is possibly TRBD2 (7 bases). Germline assignment: CDR1 SGHTA and CDR2 FQGNSA. Trimming took off 3 bases at V and 4 bases at J, with 11 bases between the two ends. This CDR3 is 14 amino acids long. This chain's CDR3 is CASSFPGGSDTQYF. The CDR3 DNA reads TGTGCCAGCAGCTTTCCGGGGGGCTCAGATACGCAGTATTTT.

CDR3 loop: CASKGGNANTGELFF. In DNA, the CDR3 is TGCGCCAGCAAGGGGGGTAACGCGAACACCGGGGAGCTGTTTTTT. J is TRBJ2-2 and V is TRBV5-1; possibly TRBD1 or TRBD2 for D (6 bases each). The germline CDR1 and CDR2 sequences are SGHRS and YFSETQ. This CDR3 is 15 amino acids long. With 6 bases removed from V and 0 bases from J, the gap between germline ends came to 12 bases. Full variable domain (outside the CDR3, taken from reference TRBV5-1 and TRBJ2-2): KAGVTQTPRYLIKTRGQQVTLSCSPISGHRSVSWYQQTPGQGLQFLFEYFSETQRNKGNFPGRFSGRQFSNSRSEMNVSTLELGDSALYLCASKGGNANTGELFFGEGSRLTVL.

The V and J genes are TRBV5-1 and TRBJ1-2; 10 bases are shared with TRBD1. With V trimmed by 4 bases and J by 4 bases, 13 bases remained unmatched. Germline V gene sequence: CDR1 SGHRS, CDR2 YFSETQ. The CDR3 loop spans 17 amino acids. In nucleotides, the CDR3 is TGCGCCAGCAGCCTCCGGGACAGGGGACATAATCCCTATGGCTACACCTTC. Its protein product is CASSLRDRGHNPYGYTF.

This clone occurred a few times. The V and J genes are TRBV9 and TRBJ1-2; TRBD1 is a possible D gene (5 bases). CDR1 SGDLS and CDR2 YYNGEE come from the germline V gene. The CDR3 spans 15 residues. V lost 4 bases to trimming and J lost 4 bases, with 17 bases between them. CDR3 nucleotides: TGTGCCAGCAGCCCCGGTTCGGGGGATCCCTATGGCTACACCTTC. It yields the protein CASSPGSGDPYGYTF.

This clone was seen only once. V gene TRBV24-1 combines with J gene TRBJ2-2; D remains unclear. This CDR3 region has 16 residues. CDR1 and CDR2 (germline): KGHDR, SFDVKD. Trimming removed 4 bases from V and 3 bases from J, with 14 bases in between. CDR3 residues: CATSELGNPDTGELFF. The CDR3 DNA is TGTGCCACCAGTGAACTTGGGAACCCGGACACCGGGGAGCTGTTTTTT.

The V gene is TRBV29-1, the J gene TRBJ1-4, with 9 positions matching TRBD1. Germline V gene data show CDR1 as SQVTM and CDR2 as ANQGSEA. This CDR3 comprises 19 residues. With V trimmed by 6 bases and J by 3 bases, 20 bases remained unmatched. This chain's CDR3 is CSVARVLGQGKKANEKLFF. For the CDR3, the DNA is TGCAGCGTCGCGAGGGTCCTGGGACAGGGTAAAAAGGCTAATGAAAAACTGTTTTTT.

This chain links TRBV30 with TRBJ1-2; 8 bases line up with TRBD1. V shed 4 bases and J 4 bases; nucleotides not matched to a gene: 11. The CDR3 is 15 residues long. The germline V gene has CDR1 GTSNPN and CDR2 SVGIG (reference sequence). The CDR3 reads CAWTPGDRQTYGYTF. The CDR3 coding sequence is TGTGCCTGGACCCCCGGGGACAGGCAGACCTATGGCTACACCTTC.

The V gene is TRBV27, the J gene TRBJ2-7; 8 positions agree with TRBD1. From germline, CDR1 is MNHEY and CDR2 SMNVEV (reference sequence). V was pared by 6 bases and J by 0 bases, with 4 bases of the junction left unmatched. The CDR3 extends over 14 amino acids. In DNA, the CDR3 is TGTGCCAGCAGGGGGACAGGTTCCTCCTACGAGCAGTACTTC. Translated: CASRGTGSSYEQYF.

The chain combines TRBV18 with TRBJ1-2; a weak D match, TRBD1 (5 bases). V was cut by 2 bases and J by 2 bases, with 12 bases left in between. The CDR3 has 15 amino acids. Germline CDR1 is KGHSH and CDR2 is LQKENI. CDR3 DNA: TGTGCCAGCTCACCAACCCCAGGGCCCAACTATGGCTACACCTTC. Its protein product is CASSPTPGPNYGYTF.

The chain combines TRBV6-5 with TRBJ2-2; 7 positions agree with TRBD1. CDR1 and CDR2 from the germline V gene are MNHEY and SVGAGI. The V and J ends lost 5 bases and 4 bases, in that order; junction bases with no gene match: 7. This CDR3 region has 15 residues. The CDR3 DNA reads TGTGCCAGCAGTCCTTTGACAGGGTCCACCGGGGAGCTGTTTTTT. Translated: CASSPLTGSTGELFF.

The V call is TRBV20-1, the J call TRBJ1-3, with D hard to call. Germline loops: CDR1 DFQATT, CDR2 SNEGSKA (reference sequence). The CDR3 loop spans 11 amino acids. Trimming stripped 6 bases from V and 4 bases from J, with 7 bases between. The CDR3 bases are TGCAGTGCCATACACGGAAACACCATATATTTT. Protein product: CSAIHGNTIYF.

This clone was detected a few times. The chain couples TRBV5-6 to TRBJ1-5; a weak D match, TRBD1 (6 bases). The V end was cut by 4 bases, the J end by 11 bases, with 13 bases between. Germline V CDR1 and CDR2: SGHDT, YYEEEE. The CDR3 has 12 amino acids. The CDR3 DNA reads as TGTGCCAGCAGCGTACAGGGTCGAGCCCAGCATTTT. This gives the protein CASSVQGRAQHF.

CDR3 bases: TGTGCCTGGAGTACAACGAACACCGGGGAGCTGTTTTTT. Protein product: CAWSTTNTGELFF. This rearrangement joins TRBV30 to TRBJ2-2; D call uncertain. The CDR3 contains 13 residues. Per germline, CDR1 GTSNPN and CDR2 SVGIG (reference sequence). V was clipped by 2 bases and J by 0 bases, with 4 bases between them.

The chain combines TRBV7-2 with TRBJ1-5; D perhaps matches TRBD1 (5 bases). This CDR3 is 14 amino acids long. V was shortened by 3 bases and J by 6 bases, with 12 bases between the two germline ends. Germline CDR1 SGHTA, CDR2 FQGNSA. CDR3 sequence: CASSFGEGVQPQHF. The CDR3, as DNA: TGTGCCAGCAGCTTCGGTGAAGGGGTTCAGCCCCAGCATTTT.

The CDR3: CASSIPGRGYGYTF. Here the CDR3 DNA reads TGTGCCAGTAGTATACCCGGAAGGGGCTATGGCTACACCTTC. V and J are TRBV19 and TRBJ1-2, with D perhaps matching TRBD1 (5 bases). CDR3 size: 14 residues. Germline assignment: CDR1 LNHDA and CDR2 SQIVND (reference sequence). V gave up 2 bases and J gave up 4 bases, with 11 bases separating them.

The gene calls are TRBV5-1 and TRBJ1-2; D might be TRBD1 (5 bases). CDR3 length: 16 residues. The ends were cut back, 4 bases at V and 5 bases at J, with 21 bases in the middle. Per germline, CDR1 SGHRS and CDR2 YFSETQ. The CDR3 here is CASSPHGARAEYGYTF. As DNA, the CDR3 is TGCGCCAGCAGCCCCCATGGGGCCAGGGCGGAGTATGGCTACACCTTC.

The chain joins TRBV6-5 to TRBJ1-2; D gene unclear. From germline, CDR1 is MNHEY and CDR2 SVGAGI. V was cut by 6 bases and J by 11 bases, with 25 bases left in between. The CDR3 has 15 residues. The CDR3 loop reads CASSLDGGRPGGYTF. As DNA, the CDR3 is TGTGCCAGCAGCCTAGATGGAGGCAGACCGGGTGGGTACACCTTC.

V usage is TRBV10-2 and J usage is TRBJ2-5; 7 nucleotides agree with TRBD2. The CDR3 contains 14 residues. Per germline, CDR1 WSHSY and CDR2 SAAADI. Trimming took 8 bases from V and 5 from J; bases not matched to a gene: 11. CDR3 DNA sequence: TGCGCCAGCTTTCCCCAGGCTAGCGGCGAGACCCAGTACTTC. It specifies CASFPQASGETQYF.

The rearrangement joins TRBV6-6 to TRBJ1-6, with TRBD1 identical over 9 bases. The J segment lost 1 base and the V segment lost 5 bases, leaving 3 bases of the junction unmatched. In germline, CDR1 is MNHNY, CDR2 SVGAGI (reference sequence). This CDR3 contains 16 residues. The CDR3 DNA is TGTGCCAGCAGTCCCGGGACAGGGTCCTATAATTCACCCCTCCACTTT. Translation: CASSPGTGSYNSPLHF.

V is TRBV6-5 and J is TRBJ2-3, with D tentatively TRBD2 (6 bases). Germline V gene lookup returns CDR1 MNHEY and CDR2 SVGAGI. The CDR3 length is 14 residues. V shed 6 bases and J shed 0 bases, with 10 bases lying between them. The CDR3 spells CASRTRGSTDTQYF. CDR3 sequence (DNA): TGTGCCAGCAGAACCCGGGGGAGCACAGATACGCAGTATTTT.